These 22 T cell receptor beta chains originate from one sample sequenced in a study of a mutant IDH1 vaccine in newly diagnosed glioma. No antigen has been assigned to these receptors. TCRdb's copy holds only in-frame clones and misses some; the assay was immunoSEQ multiplex PCR. The repertoire holds more than 25,000 clones, about nine tenths seen once, with over 2.5% in the top ten. As for time point: week 5, during vaccination. Vaccination comprised doses that each held 300 ug of mutant IDH1 20-mer peptide, plus topical imiquimod. This specimen was peripheral blood mononuclear cells (PBMCs), taken from a glioma patient whose treatment included an IDH1 peptide vaccine. The receptor set was obtained from a woman aged 40 to 50 with glioma. Some clones in this sample may be carry-over from other donors' samples.

Note on this clone: An end of the junction differs from the germline gene, which may be a read error. This chain connects TRBV27 to TRBJ1-1; D remains unclear. Germline CDR1 MNHEY, CDR2 SMNVEV (reference sequence). The CDR3 totals 11 residues. The CDR3 DNA reads as TGTGCCAGCCGTTTGAACACTGAAGCTTTCTTT. This encodes CASRLNTEAFF.

This chain joins TRBV19 and TRBJ1-1; D is undetermined. Per germline, CDR1 LNHDA and CDR2 SQIVND (reference sequence). This CDR3 spans 12 amino acids. The V and J ends lost 7 bases and 4 bases respectively, with 10 bases between them. DNA for the CDR3: TGTGCCAGTACTGTCGGCGGCACTGAAGCTTTCTTT. Encoded protein: CASTVGGTEAFF.

The chain combines TRBV28 with TRBJ1-1, with D unclear. There are 12 residues in the CDR3. Germline CDR1 is MDHEN and CDR2 is SYDVKM. Trimming took off 6 bases at V and 5 bases at J, with 10 bases between the two ends. The DNA of the CDR3 is TGTGCCAGCAGCCTCGGGGTTACTGAAGCTTTCTTT. Translated: CASSLGVTEAFF. The variable domain in full, completed from reference TRBV28 and TRBJ1-1, reads DVKVTQSSRYLVKRTGEKVFLECVQDMDHENMFWYRQDPGLGLRLIYFSYDVKMKEKGDIPEGYSVSREKKERFSLILESASTNQTSMYLCASSLGVTEAFFGQGTRLTVV.

The chain uses TRBV28 and TRBJ1-4, with TRBD1 matching 10 bases. Germline loops: CDR1 MDHEN, CDR2 SYDVKM. V was clipped by 5 bases and J by 7 bases; unmatched bases: 4. This CDR3 region has 14 residues. CDR3: CASSIRDRGEKLFF. As DNA, the CDR3 is TGTGCCAGCAGTATCCGGGACAGGGGTGAAAAACTGTTTTTT.

This clone was recorded once. The rearrangement links TRBV21-1 to TRBJ1-5; the table's TRBD1 call for D was not verified on the DNA. TRBV21-1 represents a pseudogene. There are 16 residues in the CDR3. The CDR3: CASSNNAGGQNQPQHF. The CDR3 DNA is TGTGCCAGCAGCAATAACGCAGGGGGCCAAAATCAGCCCCAGCATTTT.

This chain joins TRBV6-7 and TRBJ1-2, with D unclear. TRBV6-7 belongs to the ORF category, with a function that is uncertain. CDR3 length equals 13 residues. As DNA, the CDR3 is TGTGCGGGCCCTAAGAACAGATACTATGGCTACACCTTC. Translating it yields CAGPKNRYYGYTF.

The rearrangement links TRBV27 to TRBJ2-7; TRBD1 matches at 7 bases. The trim removed 4 bases at V and 3 bases at J, leaving 9 bases unmatched. Looked up from germline, CDR1 is MNHEY and CDR2 is SMNVEV (reference sequence). The CDR3 sequence is 15 residues long. CDR3 nucleotide sequence: TGTGCCAGCAGTTCCGGGACAGCAGCTGTCTACGAGCAGTACTTC. Translation gives CASSSGTAAVYEQYF.

The genes are TRBV27 and TRBJ2-1; D not certain. The CDR3 totals 12 residues. Trimming removed 2 bases at V and 10 bases at J, with 9 bases between. Germline CDR1 MNHEY, CDR2 SMNVEV (reference sequence). CDR3 nucleotide sequence: TGTGCCAGCAGTTTAGGGAATACGGAGCAGTTCTTC. This codes for CASSLGNTEQFF.

V gene TRBV9 combines with J gene TRBJ2-5; D tentatively reads TRBD1 or TRBD2 (9 bases each). CDR1 is SGDLS, CDR2 YYNGEE, per germline. V was cut by 3 bases and J by 5 bases, with 20 bases left in between. This CDR3 is built from 16 residues. CDR3 in amino acids: CASSERGDRALETQYF. The CDR3, as DNA: TGTGCCAGCAGCGAGCGGGGGGACAGGGCCCTGGAGACCCAGTACTTC.

The chain recombines TRBV7-2 with TRBJ2-6, with D perhaps TRBD2 (6 bases). V was clipped by 5 bases and J by 4 bases, with 12 bases between them. There are 15 residues in the CDR3. Germline-derived CDR1 and CDR2 are SGHTA and FQGNSA. The CDR3 region has the DNA TGTGCCAGCAGCCGGGCGGGGAGCGGGGCCAACGTCCTGACTTTC. This gives the protein CASSRAGSGANVLTF.

The chain recombines TRBV5-1 with TRBJ2-3, with unresolved D. CDR1 is SGHRS, CDR2 YFSETQ, per germline. CDR3 size: 15 residues. V lost 0 bases and J lost 0, with 8 bases in between. The DNA for the CDR3 is TGCGCCAGCAGCTTGGCCCGGCATAGCACAGATACGCAGTATTTT. Its translation is CASSLARHSTDTQYF.

J is TRBJ2-2 and V is TRBV2, with TRBD1 matching over 9 bases. The V and J ends lost 5 bases and 10 bases, in that order; junction bases with no gene match: 8. Germline-derived CDR1 and CDR2 are SNHLY and FYNNEI. The length of the CDR3 is 14 residues. DNA for the CDR3: TGTGCCAGCAGTTCCCGGACAGGGGCTCTGGAGCTGTTTTTT. It translates to CASSSRTGALELFF.

The chain has TRBV9 and TRBJ1-2, with D maybe TRBD1 (5 bases). The CDR3 extends over 15 amino acids. CDR1 and CDR2 from the germline V gene are SGDLS and YYNGEE. The V and J ends lost 0 bases and 1 base respectively, with 10 bases between them. CDR3 protein: CASSVGKDNNYGYTF. In nucleotides, the CDR3 is TGTGCCAGCAGCGTAGGAAAGGACAATAACTATGGCTACACCTTC.

This sequence joins TRBV5-5 and TRBJ1-1; the D is unclear. Looked up from germline, CDR1 is SGHKS and CDR2 is YYEKEE (reference sequence). V dropped 6 bases and J dropped 0 bases, with 3 bases sitting between them. The CDR3 consists of 11 residues. CDR3 DNA: TGTGCCAGCATGCTGAACACTGAAGCTTTCTTT. Residues: CASMLNTEAFF.

The V gene is TRBV7-8, the J gene TRBJ2-7; 7 nucleotides match TRBD2. The CDR3 runs to 17 residues. In germline, CDR1 is SGHVS, CDR2 FQNEAQ. Trimming took 1 base from V and 1 from J; bases not matched to a gene: 10. In nucleotides, the CDR3 is TGTGCCAGCAGCTTAGTGGGTGGCGGGAGAAGGTCCTACGAGCAGTACTTC. Translated, it gives CASSLVGGGRRSYEQYF.

V and J are TRBV28 and TRBJ1-5; tentative D call: TRBD1 (6 bases). The CDR3 contains 15 residues. Germline values: CDR1 MDHEN, CDR2 SYDVKM. V was clipped by 3 bases and J by 0 bases, with 9 bases between them. CDR3 coding DNA: TGTGCCAGCAGTTTTCAGGGGACTAGCAATCAGCCCCAGCATTTT. It translates to CASSFQGTSNQPQHF.

On this clone itself: An end of the junction differs from the germline gene, which may be a read error. The J gene is TRBJ1-5, the V gene TRBV5-5, with a weak D call TRBD1 (5 bases). CDR1 is SGHKS and CDR2 is YYEKEE in the germline V gene (reference sequence). The CDR3 contains 13 residues. The CDR3 DNA sequence: TGCGCCAGCAGCCAGGAAGACAGCCAGCCCCAGCATTTT. This codes for CASSQEDSQPQHF.

This chain connects TRBV14 to TRBJ1-1, with 7 nucleotides matching TRBD1. Trimming took 4 bases from V and 0 from J; bases not matched to a gene: 11. There are 17 residues in the CDR3. In germline, CDR1 is SGHDN, CDR2 FVKESK. In DNA, the CDR3 is TGTGCCAGCAGCCGCTCCCTGGGACAGAGGTTGAACACTGAAGCTTTCTTT. Translation: CASSRSLGQRLNTEAFF.

The rearrangement links TRBV7-9 to TRBJ1-1; D perhaps matches TRBD1 (6 bases). The CDR3 consists of 14 residues. The V end was cut by 4 bases, the J end by 2 bases, with 11 bases between. Germline V CDR1 and CDR2: SEHNR, FQNEAQ (reference sequence). The CDR3 loop is CASSSDSYNTEAFF. The CDR3 DNA reads as TGTGCCAGCAGCTCGGACAGTTACAACACTGAAGCTTTCTTT.

The V gene is TRBV9, the J gene TRBJ1-3; D may be TRBD1 (6 bases). The CDR3 loop spans 16 amino acids. Germline V CDR1 and CDR2: SGDLS, YYNGEE. Trimming cost V 4 bases and J 2 bases, with 16 bases left between them. The CDR3 DNA reads as TGTGCCAGCAGCCCACACAGGGTAGCCGCTGGAAACACCATATATTTT. Its protein product is CASSPHRVAAGNTIYF. The variable domain in full, completed from reference TRBV9 and TRBJ1-3, reads DSGVTQTPKHLITATGQRVTLRCSPRSGDLSVYWYQQSLDQGLQFLIQYYNGEERAKGNILERFSAQQFPDLHSELNLSSLELGDSALYFCASSPHRVAAGNTIYFGEGSWLTVV.

The rearrangement joins TRBV6-5 to TRBJ2-3; no clear D. The CDR3 consists of 15 residues. Per the germline V gene, CDR1 is MNHEY and CDR2 is SVGAGI. The ends were cut back, 5 bases at V and 2 bases at J, with 14 bases in the middle. The CDR3: CASSGGQYHTDTQYF. In DNA form, the CDR3 reads TGTGCCAGCAGTGGTGGTCAGTACCACACAGATACGCAGTATTTT.

V gene TRBV13 combines with J gene TRBJ2-3; TRBD2 matches 10 bases. CDR3 length equals 17 residues. Germline V lookup: CDR1 PRHDT, CDR2 FYEKMQ (reference sequence). Trimming at V came to 1 base and at J to 3 bases, leaving 7 bases not matched to a gene. As DNA, the CDR3 is TGTGCCAGCAGCTTAGCGGCAAGCGGGGGGGCAACAGATACGCAGTATTTT. It encodes CASSLAASGGATDTQYF.